This T cell receptor beta chain was observed in a study of breast tumors, draining lymph nodes, adjacent tissues. Study-wide points: Findings are consistent with lymph node origin and intratumoral expansion of most tumor T cells. Tumors had less TCR diversity than lymph nodes, more than nontumor tissue.

The ends were cut back, 3 bases at V and 0 bases at J, with 5 bases in the middle. The CDR3 spans 14 residues. CDR1 SGHVS and CDR2 FQNEAQ come from the germline V gene. TCRdb processed the multiplex PCR reads anew with MiXCR; each CDR3 protein has one entry. The repertoire holds around 43,000 distinct CDR3 sequences, with 20% to 25% as singletons. This clonotype was observed at least ten times. What it binds is unknown. The sequenced sample was breast tumor tissue. The chain uses TRBV7-8 and TRBJ1-4, with D hard to call. This clonotype originated in a female donor with breast cancer. Some clones in this sample may be carry-over from other donors' samples. The CDR3 nucleotides read TGTGCCAGCAGCTTTACAGCAACTAATGAAAAACTGTTTTTT. Residues: CASSFTATNEKLFF.